One and the same sample provided the 5 T cell receptor beta chains below, sequenced in a study of T cells after somatic rescue of genetic block. TCRdb keeps only in-frame clones here, not all; method: immunoSEQ multiplex PCR. The data hold 14,000 to 15,000 clones, with around 71% observed a single time. Sequenced: peripheral blood mononuclear cells (PBMCs). These receptors came from a boy aged 10-17 years.

V gene TRBV12-5 combines with J gene TRBJ2-3; the match to TRBD2 covers 8 bases. This CDR3 has 14 residues. The germline V gene has CDR1 LGHNT and CDR2 FRNRAP. Trimming took 3 bases from V and 8 from J; bases not matched to a gene: 7. CDR3 bases: TGTGCTAGTGGTTTCAGCGGGAGTGGCGGTACGCAGTATTTT. Protein: CASGFSGSGGTQYF.

This rearrangement joins TRBV10-2 to TRBJ1-3, with 14 bases fitting TRBD2. The J call may be wrong; the DNA end is better matched by TRBJ2-2. Germline V gene sequence: CDR1 WSHSY, CDR2 SAAADI. The CDR3 spans 17 residues. This CDR3 reads CASRGLAGAANTGELFF. CDR3 sequence (DNA): TGCGCCAGCAGGGGACTAGCGGGGGCCGCGAACACCGGGGAGCTGTTTTTT.

The CDR3 coding sequence is TGTGCCAGCAGTTCCCCCTCCAGGGGTACCATAGGAATAAACTATGGCTACACCTTC. It codes for CASSSPSRGTIGINYGYTF. The chain links TRBV28 to TRBJ1-2, with a tentative D call TRBD1 (6 bases). Germline V gene lookup returns CDR1 MDHEN and CDR2 SYDVKM. The CDR3 extends over 19 amino acids. Trimming pared 4 bases from V and 2 bases from J, leaving 26 bases between.

This clone appeared once. The rearrangement links TRBV5-1 to TRBJ2-1; 8 nucleotides match TRBD1. This CDR3 comprises 16 residues. Germline CDR1 is SGHRS and CDR2 is YFSETQ. Trimming took 2 bases from V and 4 from J; bases not matched to a gene: 8. The CDR3 DNA reads as TGCGCCAGCAGCTTAACCGGGACAGGACCGTACAATGAGCAGTTCTTC. Its protein product is CASSLTGTGPYNEQFF.

V and J are TRBV5-1 and TRBJ2-2, with 10 bases that match TRBD2. V dropped 2 bases and J dropped 5; count of bases not matched to a gene: 15. The CDR3 length is 19 residues. Germline V gene data show CDR1 as SGHRS and CDR2 as YFSETQ. CDR3 nucleotide sequence: TGCGCCAGCAGCTTAAGGACTAGCGGCCCCGGGACGGAGACCGGGGAGCTGTTTTTT. Translation: CASSLRTSGPGTETGELFF.